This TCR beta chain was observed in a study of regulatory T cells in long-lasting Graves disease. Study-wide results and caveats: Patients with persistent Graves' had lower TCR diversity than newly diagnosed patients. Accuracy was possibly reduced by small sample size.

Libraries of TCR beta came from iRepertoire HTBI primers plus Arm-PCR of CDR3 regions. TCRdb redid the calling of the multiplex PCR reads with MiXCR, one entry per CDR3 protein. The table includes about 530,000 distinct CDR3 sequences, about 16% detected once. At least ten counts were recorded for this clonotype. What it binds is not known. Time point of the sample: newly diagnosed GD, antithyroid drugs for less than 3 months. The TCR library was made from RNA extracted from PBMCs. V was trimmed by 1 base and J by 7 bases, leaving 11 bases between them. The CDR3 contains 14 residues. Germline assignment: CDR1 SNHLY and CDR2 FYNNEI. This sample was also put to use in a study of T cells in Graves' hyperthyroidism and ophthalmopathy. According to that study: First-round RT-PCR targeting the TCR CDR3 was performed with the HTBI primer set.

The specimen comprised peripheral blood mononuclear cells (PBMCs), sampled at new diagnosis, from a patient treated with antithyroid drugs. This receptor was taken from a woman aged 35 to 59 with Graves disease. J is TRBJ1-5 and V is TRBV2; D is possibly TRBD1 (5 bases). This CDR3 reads CASSEEGPGQPQHF. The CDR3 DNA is TGTGCCAGCAGTGAAGAGGGGCCGGGACAGCCCCAGCATTTT.